These T cell receptor beta chains were read from a single sample in a study of T cell responses to AZD1222 COVID-19 vaccine. Repertoires were generated with immunoSEQ multiplex PCR, while TCRdb's copy carries only in-frame clones and drops some. The table lists more than 70,000 clones, approximately 86% of them singletons. The material sequenced was peripheral blood, taken on day 0 of AZD1222 vaccination. These receptors originate from an adult in good health. Each CDR3 is given with its conserved first and last residue. A D gene is named only where the DNA matches it firmly. Size is stated for part of the rows, as once, few or many counts, or as a class when the clone is expanded.

D	J	V	size	DNA	CDR3
.	TRBJ1-5	TRBV5-6	.	TGTGCCAGCAGCTTACAAGGGTTGGAGCAGCCCCAGCATTTT	CASSLQGLEQPQHF
.	TRBJ2-1	TRBV28	.	TGTGCCAGCAGTTTAAGGGGGAGCCACAATGAGCAGTTCTTC	CASSLRGSHNEQFF
.	TRBJ1-6	TRBV5-4	.	TGTGCCAGCAGCCCAGCGGGACACGGAAGGTCACCCCTCCACTTT	CASSPAGHGRSPLHF
.	TRBJ1-2	TRBV7-9	.	TGTGCCAGCATTATGTGGCAGGGGCGGGTCTATGGCTACACCTTC	CASIMWQGRVYGYTF
TRBD1	TRBJ1-4	TRBV27	.	TGTGCCAGCAGAAACAGGGGGCGATTAACTAATGAAAAACTGTTTTTT	CASRNRGRLTNEKLFF
.	TRBJ1-1	TRBV6-2/TRBV6-3	.	TGTGCCAGCAGCCAAGGGGAGAACACTGAAGCTTTCTTT	CASSQGENTEAFF
TRBD2	TRBJ2-7	TRBV2	.	TGTGCCAGCAGTCTGACTAGCGGACCCTACGAGCAGTACTTC	CASSLTSGPYEQYF
TRBD1	TRBJ1-1	TRBV19	.	TGTGCCAGTAGTTCCGCCGGGACAGTAAACACTGAAGCTTTCTTT	CASSSAGTVNTEAFF
.	TRBJ2-5	TRBV5-3	.	TGTGCCAGAAGCTTATCGGGGCAAGAGACCCAGTACTTC	CARSLSGQETQYF
.	TRBJ1-5	TRBV28	.	TGTGCCAGCAGTTTATGGGGTGGGGGCAATCAGCCCCAGCATTTT	CASSLWGGGNQPQHF
.	TRBJ2-7	TRBV12-1	.	TGTGCCAGCAGCTTAGGGCGGGACTCCTACGAGCAGTACTTC	CASSLGRDSYEQYF
.	TRBJ2-7	TRBV6-5	.	TGTGCCAGCAGTTACTCGACAGGCTACGAGCAGTACTTC	CASSYSTGYEQYF
.	TRBJ1-2	TRBV6-4	.	TGTGCCAGCAGTGACTCTGGGGGTACCCTCTATGGCTACACCTTC	CASSDSGGTLYGYTF
.	TRBJ1-5	TRBV19	once	TGTGCCAGTAGTCAACAGGTACCAGATCAGCCCCAGCATTTT	CASSQQVPDQPQHF
.	TRBJ2-5	TRBV28	.	TGTGCCAGCACCGCACCCCAGGCCCAGTACTTC	CASTAPQAQYF
.	TRBJ1-5	TRBV20-1	.	TGCAGTGCTACGGGCGGTCAGCCCCAGCATTTT	CSATGGQPQHF
.	TRBJ2-4	TRBV11-2	.	TGTGCCAGCAGCCCGGGGATAGCCAAAAACATTCAGTACTTC	CASSPGIAKNIQYF
TRBD2	TRBJ2-7	TRBV19	.	TGTGCCAGTAGTATCGGGACTAGCTACTACGAGCAGTACTTC	CASSIGTSYYEQYF
TRBD2	TRBJ2-3	TRBV5-1	once	TGCGCCAGCTCTACGGGAGGGACTCCCACAGATACGCAGTATTTT	CASSTGGTPTDTQYF
.	TRBJ1-1	TRBV3-1/TRBV3-2	.	TGTGCCAGCAGCCAAGCGGGGGGGACTGAAGCTTTCTTT	CASSQAGGTEAFF